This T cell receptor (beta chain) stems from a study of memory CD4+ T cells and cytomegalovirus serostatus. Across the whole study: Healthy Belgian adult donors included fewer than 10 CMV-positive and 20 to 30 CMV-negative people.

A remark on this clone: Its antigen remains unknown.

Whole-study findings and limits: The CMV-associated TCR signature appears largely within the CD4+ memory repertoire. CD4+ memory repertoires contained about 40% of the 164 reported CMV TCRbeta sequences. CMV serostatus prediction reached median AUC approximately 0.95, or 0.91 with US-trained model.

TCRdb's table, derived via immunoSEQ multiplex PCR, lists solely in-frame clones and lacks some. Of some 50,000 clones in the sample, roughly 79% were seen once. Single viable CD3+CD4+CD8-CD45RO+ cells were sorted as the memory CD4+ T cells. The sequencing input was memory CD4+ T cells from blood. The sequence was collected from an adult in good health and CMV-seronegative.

Here the CDR3 DNA reads TGTGCCATCAGTGCCGGGGGGCGAGGCAATCAGCCCCAGCATTTT. This encodes CAISAGGRGNQPQHF. The chain couples TRBV10-3 to TRBJ1-5, with D possibly matching TRBD1 (6 bases). The CDR3 runs 15 residues. Germline CDR1 reads ENHRY; CDR2 reads SYGVKD. Trimming cost V 4 bases and J 2 bases, with 12 bases left between them.